This is a list of T cell receptor beta chains from one sample in a study of memory B cells and T cells in multiple sclerosis. The repertoire was sequenced with immunoSEQ multiplex PCR; TCRdb's copy has only in-frame clones and lacks some. The sample consists of 25,000 to 35,000 clones, roughly 86% of them appearing once. No antigen has been identified for these receptors. Sequenced: PBMCs from blood kept in culture. The receptor source for this set is a human donor with multiple sclerosis. The CDR3 runs from the conserved cysteine through the conserved F or W. The D gene is left open where the match is weak. Clone size is given for some rows only: seen once, a few or many times, or a class if the clone is expanded.

D gene	V gene	J gene	clone size	CDR3 protein	CDR3 DNA
-	TRBV6-1	TRBJ2-7	-	CASSEVAVSYEQYF	TGTGCCAGCAGTGAAGTTGCAGTCTCCTACGAGCAGTACTTC
TRBD2	TRBV27	TRBJ2-7	-	CASSFGRGGYEQYF	TGTGCCAGCAGTTTTGGTAGGGGAGGGTACGAGCAGTACTTC
-	TRBV6-1	TRBJ2-4	-	CASSDPLLAKNIQYF	TGTGCCAGCAGTGATCCTCTATTAGCCAAAAACATTCAGTACTTC
TRBD1	TRBV30	TRBJ1-2	-	CAWSVGQGDGYTF	TGTGCCTGGAGTGTCGGACAGGGAGATGGCTACACCTTC
TRBD2	TRBV27	TRBJ2-3	-	CASSQKGGLAPDTQYF	TGTGCCAGCAGTCAAAAGGGCGGACTAGCGCCAGATACGCAGTATTTT
-	TRBV30	TRBJ2-3	once	CAWNLDSTDTQYF	TGTGCCTGGAATCTGGATAGCACAGATACGCAGTATTTT
-	TRBV11-2	TRBJ1-6	-	CASSRTGLNSPLHF	TGTGCCAGCAGCCGAACAGGGCTCAATTCACCCCTCCACTTT
-	TRBV2	TRBJ2-5	-	CASTAVQETQYF	TGTGCCAGCACGGCGGTCCAAGAGACCCAGTACTTC
TRBD2	TRBV6-5	TRBJ2-5	-	CASSYLSGGGPGTQYF	TGTGCCAGCAGTTACTTGAGCGGGGGAGGGCCGGGGACCCAGTACTTC
-	TRBV6-1	TRBJ2-7	-	CASSDKRGGEQYF	TGTGCCAGCAGTGACAAAAGGGGGGGGGAGCAGTACTTC
-	TRBV7-9	TRBJ2-7	-	CASSLVQGQLGEQYF	TGTGCCAGCAGCTTAGTACAGGGTCAGTTGGGCGAGCAGTACTTC
-	TRBV5-4	TRBJ2-3	once	CASSSGSPSSTDTQYF	TGTGCCAGCAGCTCCGGGTCCCCGTCTAGCACAGATACGCAGTATTTT
TRBD2	TRBV9	TRBJ2-1	-	CASSVEGSGNDEQFF	TGTGCCAGCAGCGTAGAGGGTAGCGGGAACGATGAGCAGTTCTTC
-	TRBV6-1	TRBJ1-5	once	CASSEAGGLRQPQHF	TGTGCCAGCAGTGAAGCGGGGGGATTGAGGCAGCCCCAGCATTTT
TRBD2	TRBV4-1	TRBJ2-2	-	CASSQEGGFPGELFF	TGCGCCAGCAGCCAAGAGGGGGGGTTCCCCGGGGAGCTGTTTTTT
-	TRBV2	TRBJ2-3	-	CASIWALDTQYF	TGTGCCAGCATTTGGGCCTTGGATACGCAGTATTTT
TRBD2	TRBV28	TRBJ2-3	-	CASSSASGHSSTDTQYF	TGTGCCAGCAGTTCGGCTAGCGGGCACTCTAGCACAGATACGCAGTATTTT
-	TRBV2	TRBJ2-3	-	CASSEGDSTDTQYF	TGTGCCAGCAGTGAAGGGGACAGCACAGATACGCAGTATTTT
TRBD2	TRBV5-6	TRBJ2-1	-	CASSSARAGGRNEQFF	TGTGCCAGCAGCTCCGCGCGGGCGGGGGGGCGCAATGAGCAGTTCTTC
TRBD2	TRBV19	TRBJ2-7	-	CASSTVSSGSLNEQYF	TGTGCCAGTAGTACAGTCTCTAGCGGGAGTTTGAACGAGCAGTACTTC
-	TRBV5-4	TRBJ1-3	-	CASSLVGVPFSGNTIYF	TGTGCCAGCAGCTTGGTGGGGGTCCCCTTCTCTGGAAACACCATATATTTT
TRBD1	TRBV28	TRBJ1-1	-	CASREDRGNTEAFF	TGTGCCAGCAGGGAGGACAGGGGGAACACTGAAGCTTTCTTT
TRBD2	TRBV7-2	TRBJ2-1	-	CASSLGVSGGVFHNEQFF	TGTGCCAGCAGCTTAGGTGTTAGCGGGGGAGTTTTCCACAATGAGCAGTTCTTC
-	TRBV28	TRBJ1-4	-	CASSLYDEKLFF	TGTGCCAGCAGTTTATACGACGAAAAACTGTTTTTT
-	TRBV2	TRBJ2-2	-	CASRSSLGGSGELFF	TGTGCCAGCAGGTCCTCCCTCGGCGGGTCCGGGGAGCTGTTTTTT
-	TRBV6-1	TRBJ1-1	few	CASAIVPQVNTEAFF	TGTGCCAGTGCAATAGTCCCACAGGTTAACACTGAAGCTTTCTTT
-	TRBV28	TRBJ1-2	-	CASTPPIGNNYGYTF	TGTGCCAGCACCCCTCCGATAGGTAATAACTATGGCTACACCTTC
-	TRBV12-5	TRBJ2-7	-	CASGSYEQYF	TGTGCTAGTGGGTCCTACGAGCAGTACTTC
TRBD1	TRBV5-4	TRBJ1-2	once	CASSPRTGRLVYGYTF	TGTGCCAGCAGCCCACGGACAGGGAGGCTTGTCTATGGCTACACCTTC
-	TRBV10-1	TRBJ2-3	-	CARGPDTQYF	TGCGCCAGGGGGCCAGATACGCAGTATTTT
-	TRBV21-1	TRBJ2-7	few	CASSKASDSGYEQYF	TGTGCCAGCAGCAAAGCGAGCGACAGCGGCTACGAGCAGTACTTC
-	TRBV18	TRBJ2-5	-	CASSPIDPPGETQYF	TGTGCCAGCTCCCCCATTGACCCGCCTGGAGAGACCCAGTACTTC
TRBD2	TRBV5-1	TRBJ2-7	-	CASSLTSSGYYEQYF	TGCGCCAGCAGCTTGACTAGTAGCGGGTACTACGAGCAGTACTTC
-	TRBV27	TRBJ2-7	-	CAGAFGGASSYEQYF	TGTGCCGGGGCTTTTGGGGGCGCGAGCTCCTACGAGCAGTACTTC
-	TRBV19	TRBJ1-5	-	CASSKVKILTNQPQHF	TGTGCCAGTAGTAAGGTTAAGATTCTTACCAATCAGCCCCAGCATTTT
-	TRBV5-1	TRBJ1-1	-	CASTKGGTEAFF	TGCGCCAGCACTAAGGGAGGCACTGAAGCTTTCTTT
TRBD1	TRBV12-5	TRBJ2-6	-	CASGFPNPRTGQGNQAGANVLTF	TGTGCTAGTGGTTTTCCGAACCCCCGAACAGGACAGGGGAATCAAGCTGGGGCCAACGTCCTGACTTTC